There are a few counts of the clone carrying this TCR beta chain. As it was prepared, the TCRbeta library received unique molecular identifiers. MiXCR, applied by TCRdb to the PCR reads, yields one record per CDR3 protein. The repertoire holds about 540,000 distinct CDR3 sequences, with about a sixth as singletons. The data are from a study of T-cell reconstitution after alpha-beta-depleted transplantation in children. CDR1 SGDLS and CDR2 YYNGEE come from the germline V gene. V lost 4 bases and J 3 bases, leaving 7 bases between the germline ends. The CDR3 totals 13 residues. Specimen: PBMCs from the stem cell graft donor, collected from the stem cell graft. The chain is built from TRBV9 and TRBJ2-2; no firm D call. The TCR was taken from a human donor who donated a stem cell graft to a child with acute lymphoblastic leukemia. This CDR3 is CASSPSDTGELFF. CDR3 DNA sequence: TGTGCCAGCAGCCCGAGTGACACCGGGGAGCTGTTTTTT.